The 22 T cell receptor beta chains below were found in one sample sequenced in a study of radiotherapy plus CTLA-4 blockade in lung cancer. Generated by immunoSEQ multiplex PCR, the TCRdb table keeps only in-frame clones and is missing some. The sample records more than 10,000 clones, around 80% being singletons. The sequencing used peripheral blood, collected from a patient treated with radiotherapy plus ipilimumab. These receptors all stem from a human donor with non-small cell lung cancer that progressed on radiotherapy plus ipilimumab.

This clone was detected only once. This chain connects TRBV21-1 to TRBJ1-4. TRBV21-1 is deemed a pseudogene. CDR3 length: 18 amino acids. The CDR3 nucleotides read TGTGCCAGCAGTAAAAATCCCCGGCGAGACGGGAGTAATGAAAAACTGTTTTTT. Translating it yields CASSKNPRRDGSNEKLFF.

The rearrangement links TRBV7-2 to TRBJ2-5, with TRBD1 matching over 10 bases. This CDR3 has 14 residues. Looked up from germline, CDR1 is SGHTA and CDR2 is FQGNSA. After removal of 3 bases from V and 5 bases from J, the junction contained 3 bases not matched to a gene. The CDR3 is CASSFDRGRETQYF. The DNA of the CDR3 is TGTGCCAGCAGCTTTGACAGGGGGCGGGAGACCCAGTACTTC.

V and J are TRBV7-3 and TRBJ2-7, with TRBD2 matching 12 bases. The CDR3 is 14 amino acids. With V trimmed by 6 bases and J by 6 bases, 6 bases remained unmatched. CDR1 is SGHTA and CDR2 is FQGTGA in the germline V gene. The DNA of the CDR3 is TGTGCCAGCAGTCGGACTAGCGGGACGCGCGAGCAGTACTTC. As protein: CASSRTSGTREQYF.

The genes are TRBV4-1 and TRBJ1-3; 7 bases agree with TRBD1. This CDR3 is 14 amino acids long. The V gene's germline CDR1 is MGHRA and CDR2 YSYEKL. The junction had 3 bases not matched to a gene; V was cut back by 6 bases and J by 1 base. Written as DNA, the CDR3 is TGCGCCAGCAGACCGACAGGGTCTGGAAACACCATATATTTT. It encodes CASRPTGSGNTIYF.

The J gene is TRBJ2-5, the V gene TRBV10-3; the D call may be TRBD1 or TRBD2 (6 bases each). CDR1 and CDR2 (germline): ENHRY, SYGVKD. This CDR3 is built from 14 residues. Trimming removed 2 bases at V and 1 base at J, with 8 bases between. The DNA for the CDR3 is TGTGCCATCAGTGAGAGGGGGGCCCAAGAGACCCAGTACTTC. As protein: CAISERGAQETQYF.

V gene TRBV11-2 combines with J gene TRBJ2-7; 11 bases agree with TRBD1. Germline lookup yields CDR1 SGHAT and CDR2 FQNNGV. The CDR3 totals 12 residues. V trimming: 8 bases; J trimming: 4 bases; junction bases outside the gene matches: 1. CDR3 sequence: CASGQGAYEQYF. For the CDR3, the DNA is TGTGCCAGCGGACAGGGGGCATACGAGCAGTACTTC.

This clone was seen just once. The CDR3 nucleotides read TGTGCCAGCAGCCCCGGGACTAGCGGGGCCGAGACCCAGTACTTC. It translates to CASSPGTSGAETQYF. J is TRBJ2-5 and V is TRBV5-4; 13 positions agree with TRBD2. The V and J ends lost 4 bases and 5 bases, in that order; junction bases with no gene match: 5. The germline V gene has CDR1 SGHNT and CDR2 YYREEE (reference sequence). The length of the CDR3 is 15 residues.

This rearrangement joins TRBV25-1 to TRBJ1-4; 7 positions agree with TRBD1. This CDR3 comprises 15 residues. J was trimmed by 8 bases and V by 3 bases; bases with no gene match: 9. The V gene's germline CDR1 is MGHDK and CDR2 SYGVNS. The CDR3 nucleotides read TGTGCCAGCAGTGAGACAGGGCGCTTGGAAGAAAAACTGTTTTTT. It is translated as CASSETGRLEEKLFF.

J is TRBJ1-2 and V is TRBV27, with 9 bases aligning to TRBD1. The CDR3 covers 12 residues. The ends lost 6 bases at V and 7 bases at J; junction bases unmatched: 3. CDR1 MNHEY and CDR2 SMNVEV come from the germline V gene (reference sequence). CDR3 loop: CASRGQGGGYTF. The CDR3 region has the DNA TGTGCCAGCAGGGGACAGGGTGGTGGCTACACCTTC.

V usage is TRBV7-2 and J usage is TRBJ1-2; D call uncertain. Between the trimmed V and J ends, which lost 4 bases and 8 bases, there was a span of 20 bases. The CDR3 contains 15 residues. Looked up from germline, CDR1 is SGHTA and CDR2 is FQGNSA. The CDR3 nucleotides are TGTGCCAGCAGCTCCCCCCGGAGGGTATCGGAGGGCTACACCTTC. This translates into CASSSPRRVSEGYTF.

The J gene is TRBJ1-2, the V gene TRBV6-1, with D maybe TRBD1 (6 bases). The germline gives CDR1 MNHNS, CDR2 SASEGT. V was cut by 2 bases and J by 5 bases, with 12 bases left in between. The CDR3 runs 14 residues. CDR3 nucleotides: TGTGCCAGCAGTGAAACAGGGCTGAGTTATGGCTACACCTTC. It is translated as CASSETGLSYGYTF.

This clone has a single count. The V call is TRBV7-2, the J call TRBJ2-1; D call uncertain. Trimming removed 3 bases from V and 9 bases from J, with 12 bases in between. Germline V lookup: CDR1 SGHTA, CDR2 FQGNSA. The CDR3 covers 13 residues. The CDR3 sequence is CASSFGLRREQFF. For the CDR3, the DNA is TGTGCCAGCAGCTTCGGCCTGAGGCGTGAGCAGTTCTTC.

This chain links TRBV2 with TRBJ1-1; D is undetermined. V was trimmed by 9 bases and J by 6 bases, leaving 11 bases between them. The V gene's germline CDR1 is SNHLY and CDR2 FYNNEI. The CDR3 covers 11 residues. The CDR3 is CASCLRAEAFF. CDR3 nucleotides: TGTGCCAGTTGCCTCAGAGCTGAAGCTTTCTTT.

The chain is built from TRBV4-1 and TRBJ2-1, with 9 bases aligning to TRBD1. V lost 1 base and J lost 0; bases outside the gene matches: 4. This CDR3 spans 17 amino acids. Germline V gene lookup returns CDR1 MGHRA and CDR2 YSYEKL. The CDR3 region is CASSQAGTGSSYNEQFF. CDR3 sequence (DNA): TGCGCCAGCAGCCAAGCGGGGACAGGGAGCTCCTACAATGAGCAGTTCTTC.

The chain recombines TRBV7-8 with TRBJ2-5; perhaps TRBD2 as D (6 bases). The CDR3 is 14 residues long. The V end lost 5 bases, the J end lost 3 bases, and 13 bases lay between the germline ends. Germline loops: CDR1 SGHVS, CDR2 FQNEAQ. CDR3 bases: TGTGCCAGCAGCAACCTAGCGAGGAAAGAGACCCAGTACTTC. It codes for CASSNLARKETQYF.

In its sample, this clone was seen once. This rearrangement joins TRBV6-1 to TRBJ1-5; D uncertain. Deletions cut 11 bases from V and 0 bases from J, with 8 bases between. Germline V gives CDR1 MNHNS, CDR2 SASEGT. The CDR3 extends over 12 amino acids. DNA for the CDR3: TGTGCCGTGGGCTATAGCAATCAGCCCCAGCATTTT. Protein sequence: CAVGYSNQPQHF.

The chain has TRBV25-1 and TRBJ1-1; TRBD1 matches 7 bases. Germline V gene data show CDR1 as MGHDK and CDR2 as SYGVNS. The CDR3 has 15 amino acids. Trimming removed 4 bases from V and 3 bases from J; junction bases left unmatched: 8. For the CDR3, the DNA is TGTGCCAGCAGTGTAGGGACAGTTTTTCACACTGAAGCTTTCTTT. This encodes CASSVGTVFHTEAFF.

This sequence joins TRBV5-1 and TRBJ2-6; maybe TRBD1 (6 bases). From germline, CDR1 is SGHRS and CDR2 YFSETQ. This CDR3 has 16 residues. V lost 4 bases and J 0 bases, leaving 11 bases between the germline ends. This CDR3 is CASSQDSFSGANVLTF. The CDR3 coding sequence is TGCGCCAGCAGCCAGGACAGCTTCTCTGGGGCCAACGTCCTGACTTTC.

The chain has TRBV5-1 and TRBJ2-2, with 9 nucleotides matching TRBD1. Germline V CDR1 and CDR2: SGHRS, YFSETQ. The trim removed 2 bases at V and 5 bases at J, leaving 7 bases unmatched. The CDR3 is 16 residues long. This chain's CDR3 is CASSLEPGQGTGELFF. CDR3 DNA sequence: TGCGCCAGCAGCTTAGAACCGGGACAGGGAACCGGGGAGCTGTTTTTT. Complete variable domain (other parts from reference TRBV5-1 and TRBJ2-2): KAGVTQTPRYLIKTRGQQVTLSCSPISGHRSVSWYQQTPGQGLQFLFEYFSETQRNKGNFPGRFSGRQFSNSRSEMNVSTLELGDSALYLCASSLEPGQGTGELFFGEGSRLTVL.

V is TRBV5-1 and J is TRBJ2-3, with 14 bases fitting TRBD2. Germline lookup yields CDR1 SGHRS and CDR2 YFSETQ. CDR3 length: 16 amino acids. The J segment lost 0 bases and the V segment lost 7 bases, leaving 4 bases of the junction unmatched. The CDR3 DNA reads as TGCGCCAGCCGGACTAGCGGGGGGCCGAGCACAGATACGCAGTATTTT. Its protein is CASRTSGGPSTDTQYF. The whole variable domain, remainder taken from reference TRBV5-1 and TRBJ2-3, is KAGVTQTPRYLIKTRGQQVTLSCSPISGHRSVSWYQQTPGQGLQFLFEYFSETQRNKGNFPGRFSGRQFSNSRSEMNVSTLELGDSALYLCASRTSGGPSTDTQYFGPGTRLTVL.

The rearrangement joins TRBV6-1 to TRBJ2-3, with unresolved D. CDR1 and CDR2 from the germline V gene are MNHNS and SASEGT. This CDR3 is built from 15 residues. Between the trimmed V and J ends, which lost 6 bases and 1 base, there was a span of 14 bases. The CDR3 sequence: CASSPDFYGTDTQYF. The CDR3 bases are TGTGCCAGCAGCCCTGACTTCTACGGCACAGATACGCAGTATTTT.

The chain joins TRBV2 to TRBJ2-3; TRBD1 aligns across 9 bases. Germline V lookup: CDR1 SNHLY, CDR2 FYNNEI. The CDR3 is 13 residues long. Germline trimming cut 10 bases from V and 4 bases from J; bases unmatched to any gene: 6. The CDR3 is CATRDREADTQYF. In DNA, the CDR3 is TGTGCCACCCGGGACAGGGAGGCAGATACGCAGTATTTT.